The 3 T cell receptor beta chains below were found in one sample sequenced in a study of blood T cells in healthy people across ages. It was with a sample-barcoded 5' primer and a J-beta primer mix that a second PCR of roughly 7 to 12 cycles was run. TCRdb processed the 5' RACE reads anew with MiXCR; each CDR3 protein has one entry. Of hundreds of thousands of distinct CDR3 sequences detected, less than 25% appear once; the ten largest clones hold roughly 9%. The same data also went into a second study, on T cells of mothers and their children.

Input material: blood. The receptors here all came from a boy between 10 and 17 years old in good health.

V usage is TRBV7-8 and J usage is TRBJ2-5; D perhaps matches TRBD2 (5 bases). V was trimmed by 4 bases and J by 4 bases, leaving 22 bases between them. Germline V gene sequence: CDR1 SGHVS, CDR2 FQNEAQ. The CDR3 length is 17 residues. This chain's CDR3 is CASSSLEGTLVGETQYF. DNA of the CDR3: TGTGCCAGCAGCTCCCTTGAGGGTACACTGGTGGGAGAGACCCAGTACTTC.

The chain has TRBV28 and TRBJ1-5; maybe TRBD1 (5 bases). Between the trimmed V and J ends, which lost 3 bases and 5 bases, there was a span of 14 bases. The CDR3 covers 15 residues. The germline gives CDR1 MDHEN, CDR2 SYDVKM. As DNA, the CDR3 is TGTGCCAGCAGTTTCGCTGACAGTCTGGATCAGCCCCAGCATTTT. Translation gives CASSFADSLDQPQHF.

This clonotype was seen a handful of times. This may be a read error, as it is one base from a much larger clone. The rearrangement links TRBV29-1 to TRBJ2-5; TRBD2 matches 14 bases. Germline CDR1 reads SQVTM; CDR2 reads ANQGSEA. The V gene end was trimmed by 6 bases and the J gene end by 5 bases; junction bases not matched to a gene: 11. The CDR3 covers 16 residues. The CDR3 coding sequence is TGCAGCGTGGTCGGGACTAGCGGGAGTGAGATGGAGACCCAGTACTTC. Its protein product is CSVVGTSGSEMETQYF. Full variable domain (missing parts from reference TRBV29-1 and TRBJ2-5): SAVISQKPSRDICQRGTSLTIQCQVDSQVTMMFWYRQQPGQSLTLIATANQGSEATYESGFVIDKFPISRPNLTFSTLTVSNMSPEDSSIYLCSVVGTSGSEMETQYFGPGTRLLVL.